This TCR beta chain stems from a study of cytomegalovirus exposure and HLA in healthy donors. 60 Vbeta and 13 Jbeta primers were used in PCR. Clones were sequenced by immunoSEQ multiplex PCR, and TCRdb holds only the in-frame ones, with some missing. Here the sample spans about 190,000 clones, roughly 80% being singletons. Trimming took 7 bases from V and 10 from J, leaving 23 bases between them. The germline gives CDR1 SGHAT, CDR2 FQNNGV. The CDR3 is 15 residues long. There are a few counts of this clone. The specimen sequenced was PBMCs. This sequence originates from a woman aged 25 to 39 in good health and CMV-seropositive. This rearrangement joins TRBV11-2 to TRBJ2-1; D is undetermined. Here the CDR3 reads CASTPGRARSSEQFF. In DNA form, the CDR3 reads TGTGCCAGCACCCCTGGCCGAGCTAGGTCCAGCGAGCAGTTCTTC.